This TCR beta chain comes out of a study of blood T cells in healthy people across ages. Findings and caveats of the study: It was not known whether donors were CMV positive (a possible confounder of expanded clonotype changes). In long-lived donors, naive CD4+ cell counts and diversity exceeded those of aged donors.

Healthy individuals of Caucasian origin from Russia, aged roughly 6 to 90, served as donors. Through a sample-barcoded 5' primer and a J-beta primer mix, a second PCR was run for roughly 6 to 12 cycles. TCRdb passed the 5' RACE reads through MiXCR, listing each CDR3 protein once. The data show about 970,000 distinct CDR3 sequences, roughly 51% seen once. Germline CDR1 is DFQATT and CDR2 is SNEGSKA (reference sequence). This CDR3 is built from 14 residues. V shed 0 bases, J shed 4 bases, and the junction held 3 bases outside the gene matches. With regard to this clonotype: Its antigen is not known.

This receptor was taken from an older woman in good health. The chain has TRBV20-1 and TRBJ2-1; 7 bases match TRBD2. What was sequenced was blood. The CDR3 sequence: CSAREGGVYNEQFF. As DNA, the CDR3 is TGCAGTGCTAGAGAGGGGGGGGTTTACAATGAGCAGTTCTTC.